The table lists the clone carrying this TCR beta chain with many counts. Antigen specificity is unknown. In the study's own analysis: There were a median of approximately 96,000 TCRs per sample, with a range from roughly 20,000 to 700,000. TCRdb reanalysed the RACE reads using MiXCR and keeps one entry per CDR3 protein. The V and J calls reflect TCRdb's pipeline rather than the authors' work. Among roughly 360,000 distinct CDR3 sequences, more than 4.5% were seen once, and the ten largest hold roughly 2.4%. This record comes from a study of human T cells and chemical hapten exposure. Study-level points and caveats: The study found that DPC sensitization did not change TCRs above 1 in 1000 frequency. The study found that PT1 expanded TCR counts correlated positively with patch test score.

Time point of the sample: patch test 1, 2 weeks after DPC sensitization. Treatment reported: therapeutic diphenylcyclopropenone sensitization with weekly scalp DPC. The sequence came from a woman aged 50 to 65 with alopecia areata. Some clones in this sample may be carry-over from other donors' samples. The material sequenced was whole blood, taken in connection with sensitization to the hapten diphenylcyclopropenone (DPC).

This CDR3 reads CAWSSRQGRQPQHF. The CDR3 DNA reads TGTGCCTGGAGTTCTCGACAGGGGAGGCAGCCCCAGCATTTT. The gene calls are TRBV30 and TRBJ1-5, with 8 bases identical to TRBD1. This CDR3 region has 14 residues. The V segment lost 2 bases and the J segment 7 bases; nucleotides outside the gene matches: 7. The germline CDR1 and CDR2 sequences are GTSNPN and SVGIG (reference sequence).